The subject of this entry is one T cell receptor (beta chain). Its antigen is still unknown. Assay: immunoSEQ multiplex PCR; the TCRdb copy retains only in-frame clones and omits some. The sample has more than 1,200,000 clones, 98% seen once. This record belongs to a study of shared clonotypes between healthy human individuals. Overall study results and limits: The sampled material consisted only of blood, and tissue repertoires are likely to differ. Generation of non-shared clonotypes was less probable than generation of clonotypes shared by all four donors.

What was sequenced was naive CD4+ T cells sorted from blood. Regarding subset: CD45RA+ positively selected. This TCR was recovered from a man aged 30-40 years in good health.

The CDR3 loop reads CASSLGTSGGPGASEQFF. In nucleotides, the CDR3 is TGTGCCAGCAGCTTAGGGACTAGCGGGGGTCCAGGGGCAAGTGAGCAGTTCTTC. The chain is built from TRBV7-6 and TRBJ2-1; 13 nucleotides match TRBD2. The CDR3 consists of 18 residues. CDR1 is SGHVS and CDR2 is FNYEAQ in the germline V gene. V was pared by 1 base and J by 9 bases, with 12 bases of the junction left unmatched.